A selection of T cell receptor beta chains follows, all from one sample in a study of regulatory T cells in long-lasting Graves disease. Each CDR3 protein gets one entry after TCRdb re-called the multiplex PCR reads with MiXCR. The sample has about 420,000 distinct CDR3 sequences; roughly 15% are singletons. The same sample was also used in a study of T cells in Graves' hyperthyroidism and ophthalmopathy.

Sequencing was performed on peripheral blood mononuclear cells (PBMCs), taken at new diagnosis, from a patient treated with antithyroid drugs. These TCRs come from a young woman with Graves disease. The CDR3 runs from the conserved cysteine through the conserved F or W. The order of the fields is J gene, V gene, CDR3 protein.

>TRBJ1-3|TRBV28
CASSTGGVLSGDTIYF
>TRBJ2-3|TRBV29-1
CSVEPGGRIDTQYF
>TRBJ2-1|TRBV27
CASSPDESGSRPTKAGNEQFF
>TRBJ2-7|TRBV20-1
CSADRGYEQCF
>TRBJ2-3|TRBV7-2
CASSLAIDTQYF
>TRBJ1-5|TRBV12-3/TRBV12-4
CASSLELGGSQGQPQHF
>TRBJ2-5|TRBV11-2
CASSPGWTGGQETQYF
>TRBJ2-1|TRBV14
CASSPQPSGANNEQFF
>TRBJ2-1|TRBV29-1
CSVPGQGFAGGQNEQFF
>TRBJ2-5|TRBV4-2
CASSQDRGLAGGVQETQYF
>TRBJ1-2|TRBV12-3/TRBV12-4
CASNPGGTNYGYTF
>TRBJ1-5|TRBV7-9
CASSTGQVGNQPQHF
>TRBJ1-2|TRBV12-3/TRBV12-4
CASSLRSQGARYGYTF
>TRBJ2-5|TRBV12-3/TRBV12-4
CASSPISGGTPETQYF
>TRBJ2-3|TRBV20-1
CSAAGGNTDTQYF
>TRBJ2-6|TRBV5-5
CASSLLRRSGANVLTF
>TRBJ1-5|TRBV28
CASSLNHDQPQHF
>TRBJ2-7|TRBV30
CAWIRTSGQREQYF
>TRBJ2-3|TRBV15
CASGDRTDTQYF
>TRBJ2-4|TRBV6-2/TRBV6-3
CASSYPDLIAKNIQYF
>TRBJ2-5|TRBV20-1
CSAISTGQAQETQYF
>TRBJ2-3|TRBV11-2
CASSESRNTQYF
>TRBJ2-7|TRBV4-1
CASSQRQGAWEQYF
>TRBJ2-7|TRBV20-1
CSASRQWTRTYEQYF
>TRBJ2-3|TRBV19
CASRKDRSTDTQYF
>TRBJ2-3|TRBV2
CASRNTGGTDTQYF
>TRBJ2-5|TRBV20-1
CSAPDRNQETQYF
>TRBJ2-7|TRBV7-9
CASSLLLGGVYEQYF
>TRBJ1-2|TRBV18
CASSPDSQGAYGYTF
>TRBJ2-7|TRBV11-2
CARSLTGNYEQYF
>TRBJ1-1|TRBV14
CASKAAGTEAFF
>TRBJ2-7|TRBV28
CASSPLGVRPYEQYF
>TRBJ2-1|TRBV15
CATSTDLTTYNEQFF
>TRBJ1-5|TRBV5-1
CASSSERFGNQPQHF
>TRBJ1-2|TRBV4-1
CASSHPQGRGYGYTF
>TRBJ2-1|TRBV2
CASIPRLVYNEQFF
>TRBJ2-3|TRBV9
CASTRLASTDTRYF
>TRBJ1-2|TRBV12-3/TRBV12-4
CASSITGTSGYTF
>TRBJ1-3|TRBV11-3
CASSLVGTLQTGNTIYF
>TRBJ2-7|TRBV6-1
CTSSVPGYEQYF
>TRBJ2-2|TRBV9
CASSVLDGRLTGELFF
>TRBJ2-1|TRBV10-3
CAISEGLTYNEQFF
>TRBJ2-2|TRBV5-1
CASSIGSDTGELFF
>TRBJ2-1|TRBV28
CASSFRGLHNEQFF
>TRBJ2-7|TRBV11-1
CASSSGRHEQYF
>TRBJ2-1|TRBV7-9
CASSPRTSGNYNEQFF
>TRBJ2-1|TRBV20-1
CSAPGSPYNEQFF